This TCR beta chain was identified during a study of T-cell reconstitution after alpha-beta-depleted transplantation in children (TCRdb year 2016). Concerning the study at large: The study quantitatively tracked T-cell immune reconstitution after TCRalphabeta/CD19-depleted allogeneic hematopoietic cell transplantation in children using TCR repertoire profiling.

The label giving this sample's treatment or condition can be read as: allogeneic hematopoietic cell transplantation with graft depleted of TCRalphabeta T cells and CD19 B cells. Transplant recipients were children who received TCRalphabeta/CD19-depleted allogeneic hematopoietic cell grafts. Receptor amplification or capture employed PCR. Sequencing was performed on an Illumina HiSeq 2500. TCR library preparation used molecular barcoding, with unique molecular identifiers applied to normalize quantification of the TCRbeta repertoire. TCRdb reran the public reads through fastp at Q25 and MiXCR, keeping productive beta chains. When rows share a CDR3 protein, they turn into one entry using the most common DNA and genes. Within this sample are about 980,000 distinct CDR3 sequences, with roughly 31% of them counted one time only. Jointly, the top ten make up about 28% of the sample. For this clonotype: There is no known antigen for this receptor. Qualities for individual bases were not recorded, and no much larger clone is one base off.

What the study reported, not specific to this receptor: In some patients, the high TCRbeta diversity seen at day 60 was put down to recipient T cells and intrathymic progenitors that had survived conditioning. The apparently early recovery of alphabetaT-cell counts about two months after transplant reportedly depended on only several hundred rapidly expanded clones that came from non-depleted graft cells. The frequencies of hyperexpanded clones fell over the following months, and after one year, T-cell counts and TCRbeta diversity were mostly attributed to newly produced T cells.

From the cysteine up to the phenylalanine, the CDR3 has a length of 14 residues. Only the CDR3 region is kept as DNA, spanning 42 bases read in frame from base 1. V is pared back by 4 bases and J by 1 base, with 10 bases lying between the germline termini. The sequence links TRBV12-3 or TRBV12-4 to TRBJ1-1; no D gene is confidently identified. The sequencing used PBMCs, mostly from graft donor cells, collected 360 days after TCRalphabeta/CD19-depleted stem cell transplant. The clonotype was recovered from a boy younger than two who had a stem cell transplant for SCID, so the T cells may come from the graft donor. In nucleotide form, the sequence is TGTGCCAGCAGTTGGGAGGGCCGGAACACTGAAGCTTTCTTT. Translation gives CASSWEGRNTEAFF.